This record covers a single T cell receptor beta chain. The data derive from a study of graft-versus-host responses after intestinal transplantation. The CDR3 length is 15 residues. CDR1 is MNHEY and CDR2 is SMNVEV in the germline V gene (reference sequence). V lost 0 bases and J lost 3, with 9 bases in between. The assay was immunoSEQ multiplex PCR, and TCRdb's table has in-frame clones only and misses some. The table lists some 8,000 clones, approximately 97% of them singletons, with less than 0.25% in the top ten. This clonotype was obtained from a human patient who received an intestinal transplant, so some T cells may come from the graft donor. The sample was PBMCs, taken 23 days after intestinal transplant. V usage is TRBV27 and J usage is TRBJ2-1; possibly TRBD2 for D (6 bases). The chain's CDR3 is CASSLSGRLYNEQFF. The CDR3 DNA is TGTGCCAGCAGTTTATCCGGGAGACTCTACAATGAGCAGTTCTTC.